These T cell receptor beta chains were read from a single sample in a study of T cell changes during pregnancy in multiple sclerosis. The repertoire was sequenced with immunoSEQ multiplex PCR; TCRdb's copy has only in-frame clones and lacks some. The sample contains approximately 27,000 clones, 85% to 90% of which appear only once. Specimen: CD8+ T cells from peripheral blood mononuclear cells, collected before pregnancy. Receptor source: a female donor with multiple sclerosis, enrolled in a pregnancy study. Each CDR3 is given without its conserved first and last residue. Rows give clone size only sometimes, using once, few, many, or a class for an expanded clone.

j_call v_call clone_size cdr3_aa
TRBJ2-3 TRBV5-8 . ASSPEGLLGRFGADTQY
TRBJ2-1 TRBV2 . ASQGAGVAGNEQF
TRBJ1-2 TRBV27 . ASSAGGAYYGYT
TRBJ2-1 TRBV29-1 . SATATPSEQF
TRBJ2-1 TRBV18 . ASSPPSSGGNEQF
TRBJ2-7 TRBV6-5 . ASSPQATYEQY
TRBJ2-6 TRBV13 . ASSPEGAGANVLT
TRBJ2-2 TRBV30 . AWSVGPGYTGELF
TRBJ1-2 TRBV4-3 . ASSQIQGSNYGYT
TRBJ1-4 TRBV5-6 . ASSSSSGEKLF
TRBJ1-2 TRBV5-4 . ASSLDSTNYGYT
TRBJ2-1 TRBV6-5 . ASSYQAGGNEQF
TRBJ1-5 TRBV4-3 once ASSRDRGRNQPQH
TRBJ2-5 TRBV18 . ASSPSWTSGGPYQETQY
TRBJ2-1 TRBV7-9 . ASSLATGGATEQF
TRBJ1-1 TRBV4-1 . ASSRTGGTEAF
TRBJ2-1 TRBV7-7 . ASSLSGESYNEQF
TRBJ2-5 TRBV6-5 . ASSSSGGASETQY
TRBJ1-1 TRBV5-8 . ASSPDPGGGTEAF
TRBJ1-2 TRBV27 . ASSPLMRADGYT
TRBJ1-3 TRBV30 . AWGDRGNTIY
TRBJ2-3 TRBV21-1 . ASSKGRASGGPHDTQY
TRBJ2-3 TRBV6-4 many ASSPSGGSTDTQY
TRBJ2-3 TRBV25-1 . ASSEELGLLSTDTQY
TRBJ2-7 TRBV7-8 . ASSQALAGAPSGEQY
TRBJ2-1 TRBV6-5 . ASTVGGAHNEQF
TRBJ1-2 TRBV2 . ASSPRTGVYT
TRBJ1-3 TRBV6-5 medium-sized ASRQQVDSGNTIY
TRBJ1-1 TRBV6-1 once ASSENSYLNTEAF
TRBJ1-2 TRBV7-9 . ASSVQGAGGYT
TRBJ1-2 TRBV9 . ASSATGGDYGYT
TRBJ2-7 TRBV2 . ASSGPGLLYEQY
TRBJ2-1 TRBV4-3 few ASSQDFAGGPDEQF
TRBJ1-5 TRBV27 once ASRATGDNQPQH
TRBJ2-2 TRBV6-5 . ASSWVGDTGELF
TRBJ2-3 TRBV9 . ASSPTRNPADTQY
TRBJ1-5 TRBV6-5 . ASSSGTGGFQPQH
TRBJ1-5 TRBV7-8 . ASSLARRQPQH
TRBJ2-1 TRBV6-5 . ASSHGSYNEQF
TRBJ2-5 TRBV7-2 . ASSLMSGGALETQY
TRBJ2-7 TRBV5-1 . ASSQGQGVFHEQY
TRBJ2-2 TRBV15 few ATSRVVTSGELF
TRBJ2-3 TRBV5-6 once ASSLGGQGEDTQY
TRBJ1-5 TRBV27 . ASSLWDPRDSNQPQH
TRBJ1-2 TRBV28 . ASSSLPAWPGQGDRNYGYT
TRBJ2-7 TRBV7-3 . ASSLGGLYYEQY
TRBJ1-6 TRBV6-5 . ASSSGQGYSPLH
TRBJ1-2 TRBV2 once ASSDGGALDYGYT
TRBJ1-4 TRBV6-5 . ASSYSTGVNEKLF
TRBJ1-1 TRBV2 . ASSEDRGTEAF
TRBJ2-5 TRBV30 . AWTTSGGPWETQY
TRBJ2-7 TRBV5-6 . ASSFGTGFWYEQY